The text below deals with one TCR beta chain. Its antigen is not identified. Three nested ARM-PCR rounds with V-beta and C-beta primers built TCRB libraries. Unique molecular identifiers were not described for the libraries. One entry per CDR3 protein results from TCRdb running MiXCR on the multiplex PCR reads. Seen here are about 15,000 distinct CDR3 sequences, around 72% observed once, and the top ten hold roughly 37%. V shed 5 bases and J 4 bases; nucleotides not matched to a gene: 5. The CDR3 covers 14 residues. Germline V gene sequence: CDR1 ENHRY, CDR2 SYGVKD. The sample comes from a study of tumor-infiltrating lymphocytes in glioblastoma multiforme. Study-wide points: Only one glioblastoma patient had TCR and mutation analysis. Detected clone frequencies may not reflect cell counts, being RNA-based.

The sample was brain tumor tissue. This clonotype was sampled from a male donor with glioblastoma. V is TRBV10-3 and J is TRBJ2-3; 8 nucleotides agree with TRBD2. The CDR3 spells CAISPAGAADTQYF. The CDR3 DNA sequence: TGTGCCATCAGTCCAGCGGGAGCTGCAGATACGCAGTATTTT.